One and the same sample provided the 5 T cell receptor beta chains below, sequenced in a study of regulatory T cells in long-lasting Graves disease. Time point noted: persistent/refractory GD, antithyroid drugs over 5 years with positive TRAb. Extracted RNA from PBMCs served as the source of the TCR library. Libraries of TCR beta came from iRepertoire HTBI primers plus Arm-PCR of CDR3 regions. TCRdb independently ran MiXCR on the multiplex PCR reads; one entry per CDR3 protein. This sample has 500,000 to 700,000 distinct CDR3 sequences, with roughly 30% found just once. Specimen: peripheral blood mononuclear cells (PBMCs), collected when the disease was refractory, from a patient treated with antithyroid drugs. The receptors originated from a female donor with Graves disease.

About this clonotype: A much larger clone differs from this one at a single base, so this may be a read error. The chain is built from TRBV28 and TRBJ1-1, with 7 bases fitting TRBD1. Germline assignment: CDR1 MDHEN and CDR2 SYDVKM. With V trimmed by 6 bases and J by 3 bases, 10 bases remained unmatched. The length of the CDR3 is 15 residues. CDR3 sequence: CASRPPGGMDTEAFF. CDR3 nucleotides: TGTGCCAGCAGACCCCCAGGGGGGATGGACACTGAAGCTTTCTTT.

The table lists this clonotype with a few counts. This chain connects TRBV6-5 to TRBJ2-4; D gene unclear. Trimming took 2 bases from V and 6 from J, leaving 8 bases between them. The germline V gene encodes CDR1 MNHEY and CDR2 SVGAGI. The CDR3 runs 13 residues. As DNA, the CDR3 is TGTGCCAGCAGTTACGGCCAGGCAAACATTCAGTACTTC. It specifies CASSYGQANIQYF.

The rearrangement joins TRBV20-1 to TRBJ2-7; no firm D call. Germline V lookup: CDR1 DFQATT, CDR2 SNEGSKA (reference sequence). CDR3 size: 13 residues. Trimming shortened V by 2 bases and J by 2 bases, and 10 bases separated the two germline ends. CDR3 sequence: CSARHEETYEQYF. The CDR3 coding sequence is TGCAGTGCTAGACACGAAGAGACCTACGAGCAGTACTTC.

The chain combines TRBV27 with TRBJ1-2; 7 bases match TRBD1. The CDR3 loop spans 17 amino acids. J gave up 2 bases and V 5 bases, and 14 bases lay outside the gene matches. Germline V lookup: CDR1 MNHEY, CDR2 SMNVEV (reference sequence). The CDR3 spells CASSLTHSGGFNYGYTF. The CDR3 coding sequence is TGTGCCAGCAGTCTAACCCACTCAGGGGGATTCAACTATGGCTACACCTTC.

This clonotype was found a few times. The genes are TRBV24-1 and TRBJ1-2; perhaps TRBD1 as D (5 bases). Trimming took 2 bases from V and 8 from J, leaving 11 bases between them. From germline, CDR1 is KGHDR and CDR2 SFDVKD. The CDR3 length is 13 residues. CDR3 bases: TGTGCCACCAGTGATTCCAAGGGGAGGGGCTACACCTTC. Amino acids: CATSDSKGRGYTF.